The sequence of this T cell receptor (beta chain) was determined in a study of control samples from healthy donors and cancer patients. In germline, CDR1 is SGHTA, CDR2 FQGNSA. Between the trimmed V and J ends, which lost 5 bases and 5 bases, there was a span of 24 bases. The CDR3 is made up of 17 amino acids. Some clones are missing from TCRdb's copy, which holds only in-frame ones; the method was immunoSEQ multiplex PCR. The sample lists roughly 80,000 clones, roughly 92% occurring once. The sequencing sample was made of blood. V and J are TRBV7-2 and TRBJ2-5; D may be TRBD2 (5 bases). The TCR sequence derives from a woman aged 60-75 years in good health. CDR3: CASSPGTEGVSGETQYF. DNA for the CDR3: TGTGCCAGCAGCCCGGGAACCGAAGGAGTATCCGGGGAGACCCAGTACTTC.